Included here is one T cell receptor (beta chain) sequence, with context. These data belong to a study of blood T cell repertoires in COVID-19. Whole-study context: The study drew acute and convalescent COVID-19 samples from the United States, Italy and Spain. PBMCs, B-cell-depleted T cells, or T cells were the source of the cDNA or gDNA that made up the material.

The CDR3 runs to 13 residues. Germline loops: CDR1 MNHEY, CDR2 SVGAGI. V was pared by 6 bases and J by 3 bases, with 11 bases between. In the original analysis: Estimation of nucleated cell counts relied on the amplification of reference gene primers. Measured with immunoSEQ multiplex PCR; TCRdb has only the in-frame clones, and not every one. V and J calls and clone size are those listed in that table; D and trimming were worked out from the DNA. The top ten hold roughly 8% of the sample, which has 100,000 to 150,000 clones, around 87% seen once. The receptor comes from a man in his fifties or sixties with acute or convalescent COVID-19. The chain links TRBV6-5 to TRBJ1-1; D unclear. The sequencing sample was made of peripheral blood. This chain's CDR3 is CASRRSRDTEAFF. The CDR3 DNA is TGTGCCAGCAGGAGGTCCCGGGACACTGAAGCTTTCTTT.